These 19 T cell receptor beta chains share one sample of origin, sequenced in a study of blood T cell repertoires in COVID-19. Libraries were prepared by immunoSEQ multiplex PCR; TCRdb keeps only in-frame clonotypes and omits some of them. The table has over 200,000 clones, 85% to 90% seen once. The sample comprised peripheral blood. The receptors stem from a man between 25 and 39 years old with COVID-19, enrolled during active disease.

The chain couples TRBV7-2 to TRBJ1-4; 8 bases fit TRBD1. The CDR3 contains 14 residues. V dropped 4 bases and J dropped 7; count of bases not matched to a gene: 5. Germline V gene lookup returns CDR1 SGHTA and CDR2 FQGNSA. The CDR3 DNA is TGTGCCAGCAGCTCAGGGGGCGCGGGTGAAAAACTGTTTTTT. It yields the protein CASSSGGAGEKLFF.

Only one count was recorded for this clone. The chain couples TRBV7-8 to TRBJ1-2; 9 bases fit TRBD1. The ends lost 4 bases at V and 8 bases at J; junction bases unmatched: 14. The V gene's germline CDR1 is SGHVS and CDR2 FQNEAQ. The CDR3 runs to 16 residues. The CDR3 DNA follows: TGTGCCAGCAGCTCCGGTCTAAGGACAGGGGAAGGAGGCTACACCTTC. Protein: CASSSGLRTGEGGYTF.

The chain is built from TRBV6-5 and TRBJ1-1, with D tentatively TRBD1 (6 bases). The CDR3 extends over 14 amino acids. V lost 4 bases and J 0 bases, leaving 9 bases between the germline ends. Germline V gene sequence: CDR1 MNHEY, CDR2 SVGAGI. The CDR3 region is CASSFGQLNTEAFF. Written as DNA, the CDR3 is TGTGCCAGCAGTTTCGGACAGCTGAACACTGAAGCTTTCTTT.

The CDR3 nucleotides read TGTGCCAGCAGCTCCCCCGCTACCGGGACAGGGGGCTTTGATGAGCAGTTCTTC. This translates into CASSSPATGTGGFDEQFF. The gene calls are TRBV11-2 and TRBJ2-1, with 12 bases identical to TRBD1. CDR3 length: 18 amino acids. Germline V CDR1 and CDR2: SGHAT, FQNNGV. J was trimmed by 8 bases and V by 4 bases; bases with no gene match: 15.

This clone was observed a single time. The V and J genes are TRBV5-4 and TRBJ1-1; 7 bases align to TRBD1. V shed 2 bases, J shed 1 base, and the junction held 5 bases outside the gene matches. The CDR3 is made up of 15 amino acids. The germline gives CDR1 SGHNT, CDR2 YYREEE (reference sequence). CDR3: CASSLDRDRNTEAFF. Here the CDR3 DNA reads TGTGCCAGCAGCTTAGACCGGGACAGGAACACTGAAGCTTTCTTT.

J is TRBJ1-2 and V is TRBV12-3 or TRBV12-4; D is ambiguous. The CDR3 is 13 residues long. The ends were cut back, 5 bases at V and 11 bases at J, with 18 bases in the middle. As DNA, the CDR3 is TGTGCCAGCAGTCCTGCGCGGCAAAGCGAGTACACCTTC. As protein: CASSPARQSEYTF.

The chain employs TRBV19 and TRBJ2-5; D is unresolved. The CDR3 is 13 amino acids. CDR1 and CDR2 (germline): LNHDA, SQIVND (reference sequence). V was shortened by 0 bases and J by 5 bases, with 7 bases between the two germline ends. The CDR3 region is CASSIDQDETQYF. The CDR3 region has the DNA TGTGCCAGTAGTATAGATCAGGATGAGACCCAGTACTTC.

The V call is TRBV4-1, the J call TRBJ1-3, with D possibly being TRBD1 (5 bases). V lost 6 bases and J lost 0, with 12 bases in between. The CDR3 is 15 amino acids. The germline CDR1 and CDR2 sequences are MGHRA and YSYEKL. The CDR3 DNA sequence: TGCGCCAGCAGGTCACTGGGACTCTCTGGAAACACCATATATTTT. Its protein is CASRSLGLSGNTIYF.

The gene calls are TRBV5-1 and TRBJ1-2; tentative D call: TRBD1 (6 bases). This CDR3 has 14 residues. CDR1 SGHRS and CDR2 YFSETQ come from the germline V gene. V was cut by 1 base and J by 4 bases, with 11 bases left in between. The CDR3 DNA sequence: TGCGCCAGCAGCTTGTCGGCAGGGGTCTATGGCTACACCTTC. The encoded protein is CASSLSAGVYGYTF. Based on the CDR3 plus reference TRBV5-1 and TRBJ1-2, the full variable domain is KAGVTQTPRYLIKTRGQQVTLSCSPISGHRSVSWYQQTPGQGLQFLFEYFSETQRNKGNFPGRFSGRQFSNSRSEMNVSTLELGDSALYLCASSLSAGVYGYTFGSGTRLTVV.

The chain links TRBV5-1 to TRBJ2-4; TRBD2 matches 12 bases. V shed 1 base, J shed 5 bases, and the junction held 10 bases outside the gene matches. This CDR3 region has 18 residues. Germline CDR1 SGHRS, CDR2 YFSETQ. The CDR3 sequence: CASSLLPPSGGVQNIQYF. The CDR3 DNA reads TGCGCCAGCAGCTTGTTGCCGCCTAGCGGGGGGGTTCAAAACATTCAGTACTTC.

This clone was found a few times. The chain links TRBV5-4 to TRBJ1-2; 11 positions agree with TRBD1. The CDR3 runs to 15 residues. J was trimmed by 3 bases and V by 4 bases; bases with no gene match: 5. The germline CDR1 and CDR2 sequences are SGHNT and YYREEE (reference sequence). The CDR3 loop is CASSKGQGVDYGYTF. CDR3 in DNA: TGTGCCAGCAGCAAGGGACAGGGGGTAGACTATGGCTACACCTTC.

This chain uses TRBV6-1 with TRBJ1-2; tentative D call: TRBD1 (5 bases). CDR1 is MNHNS and CDR2 is SASEGT in the germline V gene. The CDR3 loop spans 15 amino acids. Trimming took off 1 base at V and 4 bases at J, with 13 bases between the two ends. CDR3 in amino acids: CASSEVPTAPYGYTF. DNA of the CDR3: TGTGCCAGCAGTGAAGTACCGACAGCACCCTATGGCTACACCTTC.

The CDR3 DNA reads TGTGCCAGCAGACGGGGATTTCTGAACACTGAAGCTTTCTTT. It encodes CASRRGFLNTEAFF. The rearrangement uses TRBV7-8 and TRBJ1-1; no definite D call. Trimming took 6 bases from V and 0 from J, leaving 11 bases between them. The CDR3 spans 14 residues. Germline values: CDR1 SGHVS, CDR2 FQNEAQ.

The V and J genes are TRBV19 and TRBJ1-1, with D maybe TRBD1 (6 bases). V lost 7 bases and J lost 0, with 12 bases in between. CDR1 LNHDA and CDR2 SQIVND come from the germline V gene (reference sequence). The CDR3 spans 14 residues. CDR3 bases: TGTGCCAGTACCATAGGGGGTTTGAACACTGAAGCTTTCTTT. This translates into CASTIGGLNTEAFF. The full variable domain, its missing parts supplied by reference TRBV19 and TRBJ1-1, is DGGITQSPKYLFRKEGQNVTLSCEQNLNHDAMYWYRQDPGQGLRLIYYSQIVNDFQKGDIAEGYSVSREKKESFPLTVTSAQKNPTAFYLCASTIGGLNTEAFFGQGTRLTVV.

The rearrangement uses TRBV2 and TRBJ2-7; D call uncertain. The CDR3 loop spans 13 amino acids. Germline V gives CDR1 SNHLY, CDR2 FYNNEI. V gave up 0 bases and J gave up 6 bases, with 9 bases separating them. The CDR3 coding sequence is TGTGCCAGCAGTGAAGCGGCGGCCCTCGAGCAGTACTTC. Translated, it gives CASSEAAALEQYF.

V is TRBV7-9 and J is TRBJ2-2, with D unclear. The CDR3 has 17 amino acids. Trimming stripped 4 bases from V and 3 bases from J, with 18 bases between. Per the germline V gene, CDR1 is SEHNR and CDR2 is FQNEAQ (reference sequence). CDR3 region: CASSYWWAEPDTGELFF. In DNA form, the CDR3 reads TGTGCCAGCAGCTACTGGTGGGCAGAGCCCGACACCGGGGAGCTGTTTTTT.

The V gene is TRBV11-2, the J gene TRBJ2-1, with D perhaps TRBD2 (6 bases). The germline gives CDR1 SGHAT, CDR2 FQNNGV. V gave up 5 bases and J gave up 5 bases, with 22 bases separating them. The CDR3 length is 17 residues. DNA for the CDR3: TGTGCCAGCAGCCCCTCGTGGGGGTCTAGCGCCCACAATGAGCAGTTCTTC. Its protein product is CASSPSWGSSAHNEQFF.

V is TRBV19 and J is TRBJ1-5; D possibly corresponds to TRBD1 (5 bases). Germline lookup yields CDR1 LNHDA and CDR2 SQIVND (reference sequence). V was cut by 10 bases and J by 1 base, with 17 bases left in between. The CDR3 covers 15 residues. The CDR3 region is CATKMGLLSNQPQHF. CDR3 in DNA: TGTGCCACTAAGATGGGACTGTTGAGCAATCAGCCCCAGCATTTT.

In its sample, this clone was seen many times. V usage is TRBV7-2 and J usage is TRBJ1-5; TRBD1 aligns across 10 bases. V trimming: 5 bases; J trimming: 11 bases; junction bases outside the gene matches: 6. Germline V gene sequence: CDR1 SGHTA, CDR2 FQGNSA. The CDR3 spans 13 residues. Written as DNA, the CDR3 is TGTGCCAGCAGCCCCGGGGACAGGGGAGCCCAGCATTTT. It yields the protein CASSPGDRGAQHF.